What follows are 12 T cell receptor beta chains derived from one specimen sequenced in a study of blood T cell repertoires in COVID-19. Repertoires were generated with immunoSEQ multiplex PCR, while TCRdb's copy carries only in-frame clones and drops some. The data contain fewer than 250,000 clones, 90% to 95% of them singletons. Sequenced sample: peripheral blood. These receptors originate from a man aged 55 to 70 with COVID-19, enrolled during active disease.

CDR3 bases: TGCGCCAGCAGCCAAGAAAAGAGAATCTTGCCCCAGCATTTT. Residues: CASSQEKRILPQHF. The chain carries TRBV4-1 and TRBJ1-5; D ambiguous. Trimming took 0 bases from V and 9 from J, leaving 12 bases between them. This CDR3 region has 14 residues. Per the germline V gene, CDR1 is MGHRA and CDR2 is YSYEKL.

The gene calls are TRBV2 and TRBJ2-7; D perhaps matches TRBD1 (5 bases). This CDR3 has 12 amino acids. Germline loops: CDR1 SNHLY, CDR2 FYNNEI. V dropped 6 bases and J dropped 4 bases, with 10 bases sitting between them. The CDR3 nucleotides are TGTGCCAGCAGCTTAGGGGATTACGAGCAGTACTTC. It translates to CASSLGDYEQYF.

The chain links TRBV3-1 (or the pseudogene TRBV3-2) to TRBJ1-6; 10 nucleotides match TRBD1. This CDR3 spans 16 amino acids. J was trimmed by 8 bases and V by 1 base; bases with no gene match: 5. Germline V CDR1 and CDR2: LGHDT, YNNKEL (reference sequence). The CDR3 protein is CASSQGSGTGDSPLHF. In DNA, the CDR3 is TGTGCCAGCAGCCAAGGGTCCGGGACAGGGGATTCACCCCTCCACTTT.

The chain joins TRBV10-3 to TRBJ1-5; D is unclear. Germline CDR1 and CDR2: ENHRY and SYGVKD. Deletions cut 3 bases from V and 0 bases from J, with 12 bases between. This CDR3 comprises 16 residues. The CDR3 DNA is TGTGCCATCAGTGAACAGCTACGATATAGCAATCAGCCCCAGCATTTT. It translates to CAISEQLRYSNQPQHF.

The V gene is TRBV7-8, the J gene TRBJ1-6; TRBD1 is a possible D gene (5 bases). The V end was cut by 6 bases, the J end by 3 bases, with 18 bases between. The germline gives CDR1 SGHVS, CDR2 FQNEAQ. The CDR3 has 17 amino acids. The CDR3 region has the DNA TGTGCCAGCAGAGAACATACGACGGGACTCTATAATTCACCCCTCCACTTT. Translated: CASREHTTGLYNSPLHF.

V gene TRBV9 combines with J gene TRBJ1-2; perhaps TRBD1 as D (5 bases). CDR3 length: 14 residues. CDR1 and CDR2 from the germline V gene are SGDLS and YYNGEE. Trimming left V 4 bases short and J 7 bases short, with 17 bases between. CDR3 region: CASSPRGGTSGYTF. DNA of the CDR3: TGTGCCAGCAGCCCCCGGGGGGGTACCTCTGGCTACACCTTC. The variable domain in full, with the rest retrieved from reference TRBV9 and TRBJ1-2, is DSGVTQTPKHLITATGQRVTLRCSPRSGDLSVYWYQQSLDQGLQFLIQYYNGEERAKGNILERFSAQQFPDLHSELNLSSLELGDSALYFCASSPRGGTSGYTFGSGTRLTVV.

This chain uses TRBV12-3 or TRBV12-4 with TRBJ1-2; 7 bases are shared with TRBD1. The CDR3 has 13 residues. J was trimmed by 4 bases and V by 3 bases; bases with no gene match: 2. The CDR3 coding sequence is TGTGCCAGCAGTTTTAACAGGGGCTATGGCTACACCTTC. It yields the protein CASSFNRGYGYTF.

The chain recombines TRBV9 with TRBJ1-2; D unclear. This CDR3 has 15 amino acids. Germline values: CDR1 SGDLS, CDR2 YYNGEE. With 0 bases removed from V and 1 base from J, the gap between germline ends came to 10 bases. CDR3 amino acids: CASSVEQSLNYGYTF. CDR3 DNA sequence: TGTGCCAGCAGCGTAGAGCAAAGCCTTAACTATGGCTACACCTTC.

A word on this clone: In the same sample, other DNA sequences code for this CDR3. The chain links TRBV18 to TRBJ1-1; possibly TRBD1 for D (6 bases). This CDR3 region has 13 residues. Trimming pared 6 bases from V and 1 base from J, leaving 9 bases between. CDR1 is KGHSH and CDR2 is LQKENI in the germline V gene. DNA of the CDR3: TGTGCCAGCTCCCAGGGACAGAACACTGAAGCTTTCTTT. This translates into CASSQGQNTEAFF.

The V call is TRBV28, the J call TRBJ1-3, with D unresolved. Germline assignment: CDR1 MDHEN and CDR2 SYDVKM. The length of the CDR3 is 12 residues. V lost 5 bases to trimming and J lost 3 bases, with 5 bases between them. Written as DNA, the CDR3 is TGTGCCAGCAGTCAGATTGGAAACACCATATATTTT. Protein product: CASSQIGNTIYF.

The CDR3 loop reads CASSQDYGYTF. CDR3 coding DNA: TGTGCCAGCAGTCAGGACTATGGCTACACCTTC. The rearrangement joins TRBV28 to TRBJ1-2; no clear D gene. V was clipped by 5 bases and J by 3 bases, with 4 bases between them. Germline CDR1 and CDR2: MDHEN and SYDVKM. The CDR3 totals 11 residues.

V and J are TRBV6-6 and TRBJ2-7; 7 bases are a match to TRBD1. V dropped 1 base and J dropped 1; count of bases not matched to a gene: 4. The CDR3 is 15 amino acids. Germline V gene sequence: CDR1 MNHNY, CDR2 SVGAGI (reference sequence). CDR3: CASSYLTGMSYEQYF. The CDR3 DNA is TGTGCCAGCAGTTACTTGACAGGGATGTCCTACGAGCAGTACTTC.